Shown below are 21 T cell receptor beta chains from a single sample sequenced in a study of human T cells and chemical hapten exposure. As for time point: patch test 1, 2 weeks after DPC sensitization. Treatment of the sample: therapeutic diphenylcyclopropenone sensitization with weekly scalp DPC. MiXCR, applied by TCRdb to the RACE reads, yields one record per CDR3 protein. The data hold 75,000 to 90,000 distinct CDR3 sequences, with roughly 7.2% observed a single time. The sequencing here drew on whole blood, taken in connection with sensitization to the hapten diphenylcyclopropenone (DPC). The receptors were gathered from a woman in her twenties or thirties with alopecia areata. Some clones in this sample may be carry-over from other donors' samples.

This chain connects TRBV2 to TRBJ2-3; 8 positions match TRBD2. The CDR3 covers 12 residues. V gave up 11 bases and J gave up 8 bases; unmatched junction bases: 9. Germline values: CDR1 SNHLY, CDR2 FYNNEI. Here the CDR3 reads CAGTGGPGTQYF. The CDR3 DNA reads as TGTGCCGGCACGGGGGGGCCAGGTACGCAGTATTTT.

Note on this clonotype: A much larger clone is a single base away; this may be a read error. The chain employs TRBV12-3 or TRBV12-4 and TRBJ1-6, with D unclear. This CDR3 has 14 residues. The V end was cut by 3 bases, the J end by 7 bases, with 10 bases between. CDR3 in amino acids: CASSLWGTNSPLHF. The DNA of the CDR3 is TGTGCCAGCAGTTTGTGGGGTACCAATTCACCCCTCCACTTT.

This clonotype has a handful of counts. The chain recombines TRBV7-2 with TRBJ2-2; 9 bases map to TRBD1. CDR3 length: 17 residues. Germline values: CDR1 SGHTA, CDR2 FQGNSA. The V segment lost 1 base and the J segment 6 bases; nucleotides outside the gene matches: 9. The CDR3 DNA sequence: TGTGCCAGCAGCTTAGTCAACAGGGGGCGCCGGGCCGGGGAGCTGTTTTTT. This gives the protein CASSLVNRGRRAGELFF.

This clonotype has only a few counts. This CDR3 is CSARDRTDSPSNYGYTF. CDR3 nucleotide sequence: TGCAGTGCTAGAGATAGGACGGACTCACCGAGTAACTATGGCTACACCTTC. The J gene is TRBJ1-2, the V gene TRBV20-1, with D uncertain. This CDR3 has 17 residues. V was cut by 0 bases and J by 1 base, with 18 bases left in between. The V gene's germline CDR1 is DFQATT and CDR2 SNEGSKA (reference sequence).

This clonotype showed up many times. The J gene is TRBJ2-7, the V gene TRBV20-1, with D hard to call. The V gene lost 6 bases and the J gene lost 0 bases, with 15 bases spanning the gap. Per the germline V gene, CDR1 is DFQATT and CDR2 is SNEGSKA (reference sequence). The CDR3 loop spans 14 amino acids. CDR3 in amino acids: CSARRDGNSYEQYF. For the CDR3, the DNA is TGCAGTGCCAGGAGAGACGGCAACTCCTACGAGCAGTACTTC.

This clonotype appeared a few times. J is TRBJ1-2 and V is TRBV20-1; possible D gene TRBD1, 5 bases. The CDR3 length is 15 residues. Germline values: CDR1 DFQATT, CDR2 SNEGSKA (reference sequence). Trimming pared 6 bases from V and 4 bases from J, leaving 21 bases between. CDR3 in DNA: TGCAGTGCGACCGCCCGGGACCGAAGGGGCTATGGCTACACCTTC. Protein sequence: CSATARDRRGYGYTF.

This clonotype was seen repeatedly, ten times or more. The V and J genes are TRBV12-3 or TRBV12-4 and TRBJ1-1; D uncertain. Deletions cut 0 bases from V and 0 bases from J, with 8 bases between. This CDR3 has 15 residues. The CDR3 coding sequence is TGTGCCAGCAGTTTAGCGGGCGGAATGAACACTGAAGCTTTCTTT. Its protein product is CASSLAGGMNTEAFF.

This clonotype was detected ten times or more. V gene TRBV5-5 combines with J gene TRBJ1-1; D is undetermined. The CDR3 runs 14 residues. The germline V gene has CDR1 SGHKS and CDR2 YYEKEE (reference sequence). V was cut by 0 bases and J by 1 base, with 7 bases left in between. CDR3 amino acids: CASSLGWENTEAFF. The CDR3, as DNA: TGTGCCAGCAGCTTGGGTTGGGAGAACACTGAAGCTTTCTTT. Using reference TRBV5-5 and TRBJ1-1 for the parts outside the CDR3, the full variable domain is DAGVTQSPTHLIKTRGQQVTLRCSPISGHKSVSWYQQVLGQGPQFIFQYYEKEERGRGNFPDRFSARQFPNYSSELNVNALLLGDSALYLCASSLGWENTEAFFGQGTRLTVV.

This clonotype was recorded many times. The rearrangement joins TRBV6-5 to TRBJ2-1; 8 positions match TRBD2. Germline CDR1 and CDR2: MNHEY and SVGAGI. This CDR3 is built from 16 residues. V lost 5 bases to trimming and J lost 5 bases; unmatched junction nucleotides: 11. The CDR3 DNA follows: TGTGCCAGCAGTCAACCGGAAGCGGGGGCCAACAATGAGCAGTTCTTC. It specifies CASSQPEAGANNEQFF.

This clonotype was counted between two and nine times. The chain carries TRBV10-3 and TRBJ1-3; the match to TRBD1 covers 8 bases. The V gene's germline CDR1 is ENHRY and CDR2 SYGVKD. V dropped 3 bases and J dropped 2; count of bases not matched to a gene: 6. This CDR3 comprises 16 residues. CDR3 protein: CAISDGQGRPGNTIYF. As DNA, the CDR3 is TGTGCCATCAGTGATGGACAGGGACGACCTGGAAACACCATATATTTT.

Concerning this clonotype: This may stem from a read error, because a much larger clone lies one nucleotide away. The CDR3 nucleotides are TGTGCCAGCAGTTCCCCTCGACTAGTGGGGGCCCGCACAGATACGCAGTATTTT. Translation: CASSSPRLVGARTDTQYF. The V and J genes are TRBV12-3 or TRBV12-4 and TRBJ2-3, with D tentatively TRBD1 or TRBD2 (6 bases each). Trimming took off 4 bases at V and 1 base at J, with 21 bases between the two ends. This CDR3 region has 18 residues.

This clonotype was detected many times. This chain uses TRBV28 with TRBJ2-6; tentative D call: TRBD1 (6 bases). The germline CDR1 and CDR2 sequences are MDHEN and SYDVKM. The CDR3 length is 15 residues. V lost 5 bases and J lost 1, with 9 bases in between. CDR3 sequence: CASSPQGSGANVLTF. CDR3 in DNA: TGTGCCAGCAGTCCACAGGGTTCTGGGGCCAACGTCCTGACTTTC.

This clonotype was detected a few times. The V and J genes are TRBV12-3 or TRBV12-4 and TRBJ2-6; TRBD2 might be the D (5 bases). This CDR3 is built from 13 residues. Trimming pared 10 bases from V and 2 bases from J, leaving 9 bases between. The CDR3 nucleotides read TGTGCCACCCGGGGTCCTGGGGCCAACGTCCTGACTTTC. It specifies CATRGPGANVLTF.

This clonotype has ten or more counts. The rearrangement joins TRBV4-2 to TRBJ2-3; 11 positions match TRBD2. CDR3 length: 18 amino acids. With V trimmed by 2 bases and J by 0 bases, 7 bases remained unmatched. Germline CDR1 is LGHNA and CDR2 is YNFKEQ. The CDR3 here is CASSQSTSGGRSTDTQYF. The CDR3 DNA follows: TGTGCCAGCAGCCAATCTACTAGCGGGGGAAGGAGCACAGATACGCAGTATTTT.

This clonotype was seen at least ten times. The chain uses TRBV18 and TRBJ1-6; unclear D gene. Germline V gene lookup returns CDR1 KGHSH and CDR2 LQKENI. The CDR3 is 15 residues long. The V end was cut by 6 bases, the J end by 0 bases, with 9 bases between. CDR3 residues: CASSHGDSYNSPLHF. The CDR3 coding sequence is TGTGCCAGCTCCCACGGAGACTCCTATAATTCACCCCTCCACTTT.

The rearrangement joins TRBV6-6 to TRBJ1-2, with TRBD1 identical over 8 bases. V lost 5 bases, J lost 5 bases, and 7 bases stayed unmatched. CDR3 length: 14 amino acids. Germline V gene data show CDR1 as MNHNY and CDR2 as SVGAGI (reference sequence). The CDR3 here is CASSPGTGSYGYTF. The CDR3 nucleotides are TGTGCCAGCAGTCCCGGGACAGGCTCTTATGGCTACACCTTC.

This clonotype occurred many times. The chain couples TRBV6-6 to TRBJ1-6, with TRBD1 matching 7 bases. With 5 bases clipped from V and 7 bases from J, the junction kept 8 bases outside the gene matches. The CDR3 spans 15 residues. Germline CDR1 and CDR2: MNHNY and SVGAGI (reference sequence). The CDR3: CASSGGDRRNSPLHF. CDR3 DNA: TGTGCCAGCAGTGGGGGGGACAGACGAAATTCACCCCTCCACTTT.

This clonotype was seen at least ten times. The chain uses TRBV2 and TRBJ2-7; D remains ambiguous. V was pared by 2 bases and J by 2 bases, with 13 bases between. CDR3 size: 15 residues. Germline V gene lookup returns CDR1 SNHLY and CDR2 FYNNEI. The CDR3 DNA sequence: TGTGCCAGCAGTGAACAAGTGCCCGGACCCTACGAGCAGTACTTC. This sequence encodes CASSEQVPGPYEQYF.

This clonotype was counted at least ten times. The chain has TRBV7-2 and TRBJ1-6; TRBD1 matches at 8 bases. This CDR3 is 15 amino acids long. V gave up 4 bases and J gave up 9 bases; unmatched junction bases: 8. Germline CDR1 is SGHTA and CDR2 is FQGNSA. CDR3 bases: TGTGCCAGCAGCTCAGTGACAGGGGTGGGTTCACCCCTCCACTTT. Its protein is CASSSVTGVGSPLHF.

The sample holds many counts of this clonotype. CDR3 residues: CSARTLGNEQYF. In nucleotides, the CDR3 is TGCAGTGCCCGGACCTTGGGGAACGAGCAGTACTTC. The chain has TRBV20-1 and TRBJ2-7; D is ambiguous. CDR1 DFQATT and CDR2 SNEGSKA come from the germline V gene (reference sequence). The CDR3 covers 12 residues. Between the trimmed V and J ends, which lost 6 bases and 5 bases, there was a span of 14 bases.

This clonotype was observed many times. The chain links TRBV7-9 to TRBJ1-5; D is perhaps TRBD1 (5 bases). V was trimmed by 1 base and J by 0 bases, leaving 7 bases between them. Germline assignment: CDR1 SEHNR and CDR2 FQNEAQ (reference sequence). The CDR3 covers 15 residues. Here the CDR3 reads CASSLGDYSNQPQHF. In DNA, the CDR3 is TGTGCCAGCAGCTTAGGGGACTATAGCAATCAGCCCCAGCATTTT.